These 8 T cell receptor beta chains were sequenced from one sample in a study of CD8+ T cells in alopecia areata. RNA, once extracted, was reverse transcribed into cDNA for use as the sequencing template. This table comes from immunoSEQ multiplex PCR, and its TCRdb copy is limited to in-frame clones, with some not included. Of tens of thousands of clones in the sample, about half were seen once. This material consisted of CD8+ T cells sorted from blood, taken at week 0. These receptors were collected from a human donor with alopecia areata.

This clone was recorded only once. This sequence joins TRBV9 and TRBJ2-3, with D unresolved. V was clipped by 3 bases and J by 7 bases, with 9 bases between them. In germline, CDR1 is SGDLS, CDR2 YYNGEE. This CDR3 spans 12 amino acids. The CDR3 bases are TGTGCCAGCAGCGCCTACGAAAATACGCAGTATTTT. Translated, it gives CASSAYENTQYF.

V usage is TRBV28 and J usage is TRBJ2-1; 14 bases match TRBD2. CDR1 is MDHEN, CDR2 SYDVKM, per germline. With V trimmed by 5 bases and J by 7 bases, 4 bases remained unmatched. The CDR3 has 15 residues. The CDR3 loop is CASSPGTSGRNEQFF. DNA of the CDR3: TGTGCCAGCAGTCCCGGGACTAGCGGGAGAAATGAGCAGTTCTTC.

At least ten counts were recorded for this clone. This chain connects TRBV6-6 to TRBJ2-1; maybe TRBD2 (5 bases). V shed 3 bases and J shed 4 bases, with 10 bases lying between them. There are 14 residues in the CDR3. CDR1 and CDR2 from the germline V gene are MNHNY and SVGAGI (reference sequence). CDR3 nucleotides: TGTGCCAGCAGTTATGCGGGTATTTACAATGAGCAGTTCTTC. Protein product: CASSYAGIYNEQFF.

The J gene is TRBJ1-1, the V gene TRBV4-1; a possible D gene is TRBD1 (5 bases). Germline lookup yields CDR1 MGHRA and CDR2 YSYEKL. The CDR3 runs to 15 residues. Trimming took off 1 base at V and 4 bases at J, with 13 bases between the two ends. The CDR3 here is CASSQGGTSSTEAFF. CDR3 DNA sequence: TGCGCCAGCAGCCAAGGGGGGACCTCATCCACTGAAGCTTTCTTT.

This clone was counted once. This rearrangement joins TRBV5-1 to TRBJ1-1; the match to TRBD1 covers 7 bases. CDR3 length equals 14 residues. Losses at the gene ends were 4 bases for V and 10 bases for J; bases not matched to a gene: 13. CDR1 is SGHRS and CDR2 is YFSETQ in the germline V gene. The CDR3 DNA reads TGCGCCAGCAGCGGGTCCGGGACAGAGGAAAGAGCTTTCTTT. Residues: CASSGSGTEERAFF.

This clone was counted only a few times. DNA of the CDR3: TGCAGCGTACCGACTAGCGGCTTAATCGTGACGCAGTATTTT. Protein: CSVPTSGLIVTQYF. The chain is built from TRBV29-1 and TRBJ2-3, with 9 positions matching TRBD2. The CDR3 loop spans 14 amino acids. The germline CDR1 and CDR2 sequences are SQVTM and ANQGSEA. Trimming at V came to 6 bases and at J to 9 bases, leaving 13 bases not matched to a gene.

The chain has TRBV29-1 and TRBJ2-7, with TRBD2 matching over 11 bases. Germline CDR1 is SQVTM and CDR2 is ANQGSEA. V lost 6 bases, J lost 4 bases, and 11 bases stayed unmatched. The CDR3 length is 15 residues. As DNA, the CDR3 is TGCAGCGTCCCGATTCCCGGGACTAGCGGTTACGAGCAGTACTTC. Translation gives CSVPIPGTSGYEQYF.

The chain uses TRBV30 and TRBJ2-1, with TRBD2 matching over 7 bases. The germline gives CDR1 GTSNPN, CDR2 SVGIG (reference sequence). Trimming at V came to 0 bases and at J to 3 bases, leaving 5 bases not matched to a gene. This CDR3 has 15 amino acids. Here the CDR3 reads CAWSVVAGIYNEQFF. As DNA, the CDR3 is TGTGCCTGGAGTGTAGTAGCGGGTATCTACAATGAGCAGTTCTTC.